This T cell receptor beta chain appears in the sequencing data of a study of cytomegalovirus exposure and HLA in healthy donors. Turning to this clone: The target antigen is unknown.

PCR primers comprised 60 Vbeta and 13 Jbeta primers. Sequencing was performed with immunoSEQ multiplex PCR; in TCRdb, only in-frame clones are kept and a portion is missing. The sample consists of about 170,000 clones, 80% to 90% of them appearing once. Study-wide points: Information on immune exposure was restricted to one variable (CMV serostatus). Per a prior analysis, the majority of TCR beta V segments were productive roughly 87% or roughly 30% of the time. It was taken for granted in presence/absence analyses that sequencing depth across donors was roughly uniform. When a later analysis was performed, an Asian-associated ancestry cluster reportedly had fewer N-insertions than the roughly 670-donor mean.

Sequencing input: PBMCs. The receptor was isolated from a woman under 30 in good health and CMV-seronegative.

DNA of the CDR3: TGTGCCAGCAGTGAAAGCTTGGACACCGGGGAGCTGTTTTTT. As protein: CASSESLDTGELFF. V is TRBV6-4 and J is TRBJ2-2; D call uncertain. The CDR3 length is 14 residues. CDR1 is MRHNA, CDR2 SNTAGT, per germline. V lost 3 bases and J lost 3, with 8 bases in between.